Below are 4 T cell receptor beta chains sequenced from a single sample in a study of cytotoxic CD8 clonotypes in ibrutinib-treated CLL. TCRdb's copy holds only in-frame clones and misses some; the assay was immunoSEQ multiplex PCR. This sample has about 80,000 clones, with about 76% found just once. The sample consisted of PBMCs, taken after 12 months of ibrutinib treatment. The receptors were gathered from a human donor with chronic lymphocytic leukemia.

This chain uses TRBV7-2 with TRBJ2-7; 10 bases agree with TRBD1. With V trimmed by 5 bases and J by 3 bases, 10 bases remained unmatched. The CDR3 runs to 16 residues. Germline lookup yields CDR1 SGHTA and CDR2 FQGNSA. CDR3 loop: CASSKRQGATVYEQYF. The CDR3 bases are TGTGCCAGCAGCAAACGACAGGGGGCTACTGTCTACGAGCAGTACTTC.

The chain uses TRBV4-3 and TRBJ2-7; possible D gene TRBD1, 6 bases. The CDR3 covers 16 residues. The germline CDR1 and CDR2 sequences are LGHNA and YSLEER. The V end was cut by 3 bases, the J end by 0 bases, with 15 bases between. The CDR3 protein is CASSHTGTSGSYEQYF. The CDR3 bases are TGCGCCAGCAGCCACACCGGGACATCAGGCTCCTACGAGCAGTACTTC.

The rearrangement uses TRBV7-2 and TRBJ2-3, with 9 bases identical to TRBD2. There are 16 residues in the CDR3. CDR1 and CDR2 (germline): SGHTA, FQGNSA. V dropped 5 bases and J dropped 5; count of bases not matched to a gene: 11. CDR3 in DNA: TGTGCCAGCAGCCCCAACCAGCGGGAGGTAGGAGATACGCAGTATTTT. Protein product: CASSPNQREVGDTQYF.

The chain is built from TRBV7-9 and TRBJ2-5, with 7 bases aligning to TRBD2. Germline V gives CDR1 SEHNR, CDR2 FQNEAQ (reference sequence). The CDR3 runs 15 residues. V gave up 3 bases and J gave up 1 base; unmatched junction bases: 5. The CDR3: CASSFGGSSQETQYF. The CDR3 DNA is TGTGCCAGCAGCTTTGGCGGGAGCTCCCAAGAGACCCAGTACTTC.